These T cell receptor beta chains were read from a single sample in a study of brain T cells in children with intractable seizures. Sequenced by immunoSEQ multiplex PCR; TCRdb stores in-frame clones only, minus some. The table includes fewer than 25,000 clones, 85% to 95% detected once. The sequencing here drew on peripheral blood, taken at surgery. All receptors derive from a boy between 10 and 17 years old with focal cortical dysplasia and intractable seizures. Both conserved end residues are part of each CDR3. D genes are given only for firm matches. Part of the rows lack a size; the others show once, few, many or a class for expanded clones.

J | V | D | size | DNA | CDR3
TRBJ2-5 | TRBV28 | TRBD2 | - | TGTGCCAGCAGTTCAAACGGACTAGCGACCCAAGAGACCCAGTACTTC | CASSSNGLATQETQYF
TRBJ2-2 | TRBV29-1 | - | - | TGCAGCGTTGTCCGGGTTACCGGGGAGCTGTTTTTT | CSVVRVTGELFF
TRBJ1-2 | TRBV5-6 | - | - | TGTGCCAGCAGCCTCATGGTTGGGACCTTTTTTGGCTACACCTTC | CASSLMVGTFFGYTF
TRBJ1-2 | TRBV10-3 | - | - | TGTGCCATCAGCGCCCTGGACCCTGGCGGCTACACCTTC | CAISALDPGGYTF
TRBJ2-5 | TRBV4-1 | - | - | TGCGCCAGCAGCCAAGAAGGTCGCGGACGCGTCGGGGAGACCCAGTACTTC | CASSQEGRGRVGETQYF
TRBJ1-5 | TRBV24-1 | TRBD1 | - | TGTGCCACCAGTGGAACAGGGGACTATAGCAATCAGCCCCAGCATTTT | CATSGTGDYSNQPQHF
TRBJ2-7 | TRBV5-4 | TRBD1 | once | TGTGCCAGCAGCACGTTAGGGGGCCCCGGTGGCGAGCAGTACTTC | CASSTLGGPGGEQYF
TRBJ1-1 | TRBV5-6 | TRBD1 | - | TGTGCCAGCAGCCGGGACAGGTCCCTTTCGGTGATGCGAGCTTTCTTT | CASSRDRSLSVMRAFF
TRBJ1-2 | TRBV28 | - | - | TGTGCCAGCAGTTTTTCGCAGAAGGCAGGCTATGGCTACACCTTC | CASSFSQKAGYGYTF
TRBJ1-2 | TRBV5-4 | - | - | TGTGCCAGCAGCACGGACAGTTATGGCTACACCTTC | CASSTDSYGYTF
TRBJ1-1 | TRBV9 | TRBD1 | - | TGTGCCAGCAGCGCTGGGACAGGGAAGATGAACACTGAAGCTTTCTTT | CASSAGTGKMNTEAFF
TRBJ2-1 | TRBV28 | TRBD1 | once | TGTGCCAGCAGTTTATTACCGGGACAGGGGGACAATGAGCAGTTCTTC | CASSLLPGQGDNEQFF
TRBJ1-5 | TRBV30 | - | - | TGTGCCTGGAGCACATATGGGAATCAGCCCCAGCATTTT | CAWSTYGNQPQHF
TRBJ2-2 | TRBV6-4 | TRBD1 | - | TGTGCCAGCAGCGAGACAGGGGGCGGGACCGGGGAGCTGTTTTTT | CASSETGGGTGELFF
TRBJ1-5 | TRBV7-8 | - | - | TGTGCCAGCAGCTGGGATAGCAATCAGCCCCAGCATTTT | CASSWDSNQPQHF
TRBJ1-1 | TRBV11-2 | - | - | TGTGCCAGCAGCTCAAGCGGGGGCCGCCTTATGAACACTGAAGCTTTCTTT | CASSSSGGRLMNTEAFF
TRBJ2-7 | TRBV5-4 | TRBD1 | - | TGTGCCAGCGGGCAACCGGGACAGGCATCCTACGAGCAGTACTTC | CASGQPGQASYEQYF
TRBJ2-5 | TRBV10-3 | TRBD2 | - | TGTGCCATCAGTGAGTCGCTAGCGGGAGTGTTGGAGACCCAGTACTTC | CAISESLAGVLETQYF
TRBJ2-3 | TRBV2 | TRBD2 | - | TGTGCCATCGGGACTAGCGGCACAGATACGCAGTATTTT | CAIGTSGTDTQYF
TRBJ2-3 | TRBV7-9 | - | - | TGTGCCAGCAGCTCCGGGACCGTAAGCACAGATACGCAGTATTTT | CASSSGTVSTDTQYF
TRBJ2-5 | TRBV2 | - | - | TGTGCCAGCAGTGAACAAAAGGAGACCCAGTACTTC | CASSEQKETQYF
TRBJ1-3 | TRBV30 | - | - | TGTGCCTGGTTGCCAGGGGCTGGAAACACCATATATTTT | CAWLPGAGNTIYF
TRBJ1-2 | TRBV13 | - | - | TGTGCCAGCACCTCCCCCCCGAATGGCTACACCTTC | CASTSPPNGYTF
TRBJ1-4 | TRBV3-1/TRBV3-2 | TRBD1 | - | TGTGCCAGCAGCCAGGCCGGGACAGCTAATGAAAAACTGTTTTTT | CASSQAGTANEKLFF
TRBJ2-7 | TRBV29-1 | TRBD2 | - | TGCAGCGTTGAATTAGCGGGTTCCTACGAGCAGTACTTC | CSVELAGSYEQYF
TRBJ2-5 | TRBV6-1 | TRBD2 | - | TGTGCCAGCAGTGAGCGGGAGGAAGAGACCCAGTACTTC | CASSEREEETQYF
TRBJ1-2 | TRBV28 | TRBD1 | - | TGTGCCAGCAGTCCTGACTCCAGACAGGGACCTAACTATGGCTACACCTTC | CASSPDSRQGPNYGYTF
TRBJ2-1 | TRBV19 | - | - | TGTGCCAGTAGTCTCAGATCGGACGAGCTTTCCTACAATGAGCAGTTCTTC | CASSLRSDELSYNEQFF
TRBJ2-3 | TRBV12-3/TRBV12-4 | - | - | TGTGCCAGCAGTTGGAGGGCAGATACGCAGTATTTT | CASSWRADTQYF
TRBJ2-1 | TRBV7-3 | TRBD2 | - | TGTGCCAGCAGCTTAAATGGCGGGGGCAATGAGCAGTTCTTC | CASSLNGGGNEQFF
TRBJ1-4 | TRBV4-1 | - | - | TGCGCCAGCAGCCCGATCTCGGCCCTTAATGAAAAACTGTTTTTT | CASSPISALNEKLFF